The 10 T cell receptor beta chains below were found in one sample sequenced in a study of Ad26.COV2.S vaccination and SARS-CoV-2 variants. The treatment is: about 20 received Ad26.COV2.S at low or high dose, single or two shots; roughly five received placebo; per-sample allocation not given. Day 63 following the first vaccine or placebo injection was when the samples were taken. TCRdb's table, derived via immunoSEQ multiplex PCR, lists solely in-frame clones and lacks some. This repertoire shows fewer than 800,000 clones, around 92% found once; its top ten account for approximately 1.5%. Source: peripheral blood, taken in a trial of Ad26.COV2.S vaccine versus placebo. The receptors derive from a person aged 18-60 years who received the Ad26.COV2.S COVID-19 vaccine or a placebo.

The chain carries TRBV7-2 and TRBJ2-7; D is uncertain. CDR3 length equals 15 residues. Trimming left V 1 base short and J 0 bases short, with 10 bases between. In germline, CDR1 is SGHTA, CDR2 FQGNSA. The CDR3: CASSLGQISSYEQYF. The DNA of the CDR3 is TGTGCCAGCAGCTTAGGTCAGATTAGCTCCTACGAGCAGTACTTC.

The chain recombines TRBV19 with TRBJ1-5; the D is unclear. Germline CDR1 and CDR2: LNHDA and SQIVND (reference sequence). The length of the CDR3 is 14 residues. Between the trimmed V and J ends, which lost 7 bases and 1 base, there was a span of 11 bases. CDR3 sequence: CASTHMGSNQPQHF. CDR3 nucleotides: TGTGCCAGTACCCATATGGGGAGCAATCAGCCCCAGCATTTT.

The rearrangement joins TRBV1 to TRBJ1-5; the DNA was not compared with TRBD1, the D call given in the table. TRBV1 is deemed a pseudogene. The CDR3 loop spans 10 amino acids. The CDR3 DNA is TGCACCATGAACTTAGGGGCCCAGCATTTT. This gives the protein CTMNLGAQHF.

This chain joins TRBV19 and TRBJ2-1; 9 positions match TRBD2. The CDR3 spans 15 residues. Germline V gene lookup returns CDR1 LNHDA and CDR2 SQIVND (reference sequence). J lost 4 bases, V lost 4 bases, and 5 bases had no gene match. DNA for the CDR3: TGTGCCAGTAGTAGGGCCAGCGGGGGGTACAATGAGCAGTTCTTC. Its translation is CASSRASGGYNEQFF.

The rearrangement links TRBV4-3 to TRBJ1-4; a weak D match, TRBD1 (6 bases). Trimming cost V 3 bases and J 4 bases, with 9 bases left between them. The CDR3 runs to 14 residues. Germline CDR1 and CDR2: LGHNA and YSLEER. In DNA form, the CDR3 reads TGCGCCAGCAGCCAGCAGGGGAATAATGAAAAACTGTTTTTT. It encodes CASSQQGNNEKLFF.

The chain recombines TRBV27 with TRBJ1-1, with TRBD1 matching over 7 bases. Unmatched junction bases numbered 10, after V lost 0 bases and J lost 3 bases. This CDR3 contains 17 residues. From germline, CDR1 is MNHEY and CDR2 SMNVEV (reference sequence). The CDR3, as DNA: TGTGCCAGCAGTTTATCGCCCGCGACAGGGTTAGACACTGAAGCTTTCTTT. This sequence encodes CASSLSPATGLDTEAFF.

The chain combines TRBV7-9 with TRBJ2-6; possible D gene TRBD2, 6 bases. The CDR3 has 16 amino acids. V was trimmed by 5 bases and J by 4 bases, leaving 15 bases between them. The germline V gene encodes CDR1 SEHNR and CDR2 FQNEAQ (reference sequence). In nucleotides, the CDR3 is TGTGCCAGCAGCCCCGCGGGGCTTTTAGGGGCCAACGTCCTGACTTTC. Amino acids: CASSPAGLLGANVLTF. Supplemented by reference TRBV7-9 and TRBJ2-6, the full variable domain reads DTGVSQNPRHKITKRGQNVTFRCDPISEHNRLYWYRQTLGQGPEFLTYFQNEAQLEKSRLLSDRFSAERPKGSFSTLEIQRTEQGDSAMYLCASSPAGLLGANVLTFGAGSRLTVL.

The genes are TRBV30 and TRBJ2-7, with 7 bases lining up with TRBD2. The germline V gene has CDR1 GTSNPN and CDR2 SVGIG (reference sequence). V gave up 3 bases and J gave up 9 bases; unmatched junction bases: 14. This CDR3 is 14 amino acids long. In DNA, the CDR3 is TGTGCCTGGAGCGCCTACGGGGGGATTCCGAGGCAGTACTTC. Translated: CAWSAYGGIPRQYF.

This chain links TRBV7-6 with TRBJ2-1; TRBD2 agrees at 8 bases. Trimming removed 0 bases from V and 8 bases from J; junction bases left unmatched: 6. The CDR3 spans 15 residues. Germline CDR1 SGHVS, CDR2 FNYEAQ. CDR3 residues: CASSLAGTRSDEQFF. Written as DNA, the CDR3 is TGTGCCAGCAGCTTAGCGGGGACTAGGAGCGATGAGCAGTTCTTC.

The rearrangement joins TRBV27 to TRBJ1-2, with D possibly being TRBD1 (6 bases). There are 14 residues in the CDR3. Trimming took off 3 bases at V and 8 bases at J, with 16 bases between the two ends. Looked up from germline, CDR1 is MNHEY and CDR2 is SMNVEV (reference sequence). The CDR3 spells CASSFFPGAGGYTF. CDR3 coding DNA: TGTGCCAGCAGTTTTTTCCCGGGGGCGGGAGGCTACACCTTC.